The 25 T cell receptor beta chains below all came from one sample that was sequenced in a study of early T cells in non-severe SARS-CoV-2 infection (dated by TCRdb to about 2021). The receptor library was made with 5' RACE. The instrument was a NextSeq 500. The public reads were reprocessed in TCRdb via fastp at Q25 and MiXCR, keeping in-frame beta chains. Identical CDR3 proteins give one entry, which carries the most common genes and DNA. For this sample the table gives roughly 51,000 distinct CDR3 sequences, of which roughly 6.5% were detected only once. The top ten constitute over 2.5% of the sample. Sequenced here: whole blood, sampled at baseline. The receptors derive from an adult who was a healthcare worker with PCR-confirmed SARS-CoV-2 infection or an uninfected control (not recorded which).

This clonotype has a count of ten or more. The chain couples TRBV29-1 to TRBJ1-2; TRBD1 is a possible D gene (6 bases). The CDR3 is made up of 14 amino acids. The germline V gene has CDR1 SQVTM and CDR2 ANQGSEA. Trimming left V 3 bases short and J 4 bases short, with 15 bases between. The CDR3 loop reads CSVDLPGTPYGYTF. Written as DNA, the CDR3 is TGCAGCGTTGACCTGCCCGGGACACCCTATGGCTACACCTTC.

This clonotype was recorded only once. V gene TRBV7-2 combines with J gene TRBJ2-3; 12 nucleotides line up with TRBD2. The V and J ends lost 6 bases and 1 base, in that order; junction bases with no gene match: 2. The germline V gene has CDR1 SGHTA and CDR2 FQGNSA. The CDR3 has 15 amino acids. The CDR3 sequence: CASRLAGGRTDTQYF. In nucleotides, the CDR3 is TGTGCCAGCAGGCTAGCGGGGGGGCGCACAGATACGCAGTATTTT.

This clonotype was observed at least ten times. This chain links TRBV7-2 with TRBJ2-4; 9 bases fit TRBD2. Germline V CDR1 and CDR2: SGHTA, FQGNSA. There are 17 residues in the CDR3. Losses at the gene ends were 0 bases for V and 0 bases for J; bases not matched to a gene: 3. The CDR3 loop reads CASSLATSGRAKNIQYF. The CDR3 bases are TGTGCCAGCAGCTTAGCGACTAGCGGAAGAGCCAAAAACATTCAGTACTTC.

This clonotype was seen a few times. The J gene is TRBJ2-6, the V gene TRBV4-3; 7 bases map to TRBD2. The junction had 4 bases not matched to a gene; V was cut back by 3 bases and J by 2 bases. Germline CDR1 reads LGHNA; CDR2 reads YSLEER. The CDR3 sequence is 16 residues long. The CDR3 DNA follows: TGCGCCAGCAGCCATCAGGGAGGGACTGGGGCCAACGTCCTGACTTTC. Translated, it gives CASSHQGGTGANVLTF.

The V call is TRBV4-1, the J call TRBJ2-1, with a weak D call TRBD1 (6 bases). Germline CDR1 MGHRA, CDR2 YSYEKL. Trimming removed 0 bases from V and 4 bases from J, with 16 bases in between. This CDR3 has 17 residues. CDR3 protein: CASSQETTGTRYNEQFF. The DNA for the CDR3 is TGCGCCAGCAGCCAAGAAACCACCGGGACACGGTACAATGAGCAGTTCTTC.

CDR3 bases: TGTGCCAGCAGCCCGGGACCTCTCTCCTACAATGAGCAGTTCTTC. It codes for CASSPGPLSYNEQFF. The chain has TRBV5-6 and TRBJ2-1, with D perhaps matching TRBD1 or TRBD2 (5 bases each). Germline V gives CDR1 SGHDT, CDR2 YYEEEE. The CDR3 extends over 15 amino acids. With 4 bases removed from V and 0 bases from J, the gap between germline ends came to 11 bases.

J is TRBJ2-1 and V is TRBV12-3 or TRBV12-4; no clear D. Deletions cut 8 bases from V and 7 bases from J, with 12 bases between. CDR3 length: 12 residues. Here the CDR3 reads CASVGEKNEQFF. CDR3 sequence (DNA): TGTGCCAGCGTAGGCGAGAAGAATGAGCAGTTCTTC.

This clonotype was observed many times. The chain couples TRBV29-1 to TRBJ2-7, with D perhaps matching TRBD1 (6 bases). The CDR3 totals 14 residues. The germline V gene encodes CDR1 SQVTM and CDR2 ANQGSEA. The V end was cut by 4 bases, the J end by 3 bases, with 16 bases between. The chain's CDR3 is CSVARARGDYEQYF. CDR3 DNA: TGCAGCGTTGCTCGGGCCAGGGGAGACTACGAGCAGTACTTC.

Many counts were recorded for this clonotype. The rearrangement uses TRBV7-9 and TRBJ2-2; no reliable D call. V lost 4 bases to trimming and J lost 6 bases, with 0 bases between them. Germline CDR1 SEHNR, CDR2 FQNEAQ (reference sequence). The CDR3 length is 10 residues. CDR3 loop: CASSSGELFF. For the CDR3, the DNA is TGTGCCAGCAGCTCCGGGGAGCTGTTTTTT.

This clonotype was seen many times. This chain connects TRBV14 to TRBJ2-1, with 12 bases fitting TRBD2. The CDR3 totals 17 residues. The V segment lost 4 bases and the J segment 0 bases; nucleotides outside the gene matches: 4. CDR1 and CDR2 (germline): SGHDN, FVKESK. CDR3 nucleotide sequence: TGTGCCAGCAGCCGGACTAGCGGGGACCTCTCCTACAATGAGCAGTTCTTC. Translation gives CASSRTSGDLSYNEQFF.

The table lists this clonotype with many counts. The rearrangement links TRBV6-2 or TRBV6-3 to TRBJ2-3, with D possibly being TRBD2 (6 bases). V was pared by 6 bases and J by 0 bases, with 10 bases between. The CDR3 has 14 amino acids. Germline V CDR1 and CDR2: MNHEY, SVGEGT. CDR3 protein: CASRRRGSTDTQYF. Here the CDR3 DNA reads TGTGCCAGCAGAAGGAGGGGCAGCACAGATACGCAGTATTTT.

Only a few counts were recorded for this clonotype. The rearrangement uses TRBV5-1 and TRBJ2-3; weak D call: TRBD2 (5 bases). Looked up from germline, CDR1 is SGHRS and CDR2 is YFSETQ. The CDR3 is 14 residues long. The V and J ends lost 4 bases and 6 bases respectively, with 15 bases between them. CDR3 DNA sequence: TGCGCCAGCAGCCACGGACTTGTCATGGATACGCAGTATTTT. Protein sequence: CASSHGLVMDTQYF.

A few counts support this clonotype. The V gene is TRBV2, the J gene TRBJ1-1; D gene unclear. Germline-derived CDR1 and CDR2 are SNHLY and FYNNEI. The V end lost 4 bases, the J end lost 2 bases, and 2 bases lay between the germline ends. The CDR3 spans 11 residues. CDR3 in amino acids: CASSVNTEAFF. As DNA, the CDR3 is TGTGCCAGCAGTGTCAACACTGAAGCTTTCTTT.

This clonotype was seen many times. CDR3 residues: CASRESYNSPLHF. Written as DNA, the CDR3 is TGTGCCAGCCGGGAGTCCTATAATTCACCCCTCCACTTT. The chain employs TRBV7-6 and TRBJ1-6, with D unclear. The CDR3 length is 13 residues. Germline V gene lookup returns CDR1 SGHVS and CDR2 FNYEAQ. Trimming removed 8 bases at V and 1 base at J, with 6 bases between.

The CDR3 region has the DNA TGTGCCAGCAGCTTAGATCTAGCGGGGGCTGAGACCCAGTACTTC. As protein: CASSLDLAGAETQYF. The chain has TRBV7-6 and TRBJ2-5; 10 nucleotides match TRBD2. J lost 5 bases, V lost 1 base, and 4 bases had no gene match. This CDR3 has 15 amino acids. Germline V gene data show CDR1 as SGHVS and CDR2 as FNYEAQ.

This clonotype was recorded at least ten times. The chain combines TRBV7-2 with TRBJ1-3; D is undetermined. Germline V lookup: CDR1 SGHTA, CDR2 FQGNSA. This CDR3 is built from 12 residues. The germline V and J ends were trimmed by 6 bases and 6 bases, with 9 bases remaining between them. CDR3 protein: CASSLAENTIYF. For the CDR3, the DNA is TGTGCCAGCAGTCTAGCCGAAAACACCATATATTTT. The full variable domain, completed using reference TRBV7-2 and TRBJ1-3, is GAGVSQSPSNKVTEKGKDVELRCDPISGHTALYWYRQSLGQGLEFLIYFQGNSAPDKSGLPSDRFSAERTGGSVSTLTIQRTQQEDSAVYLCASSLAENTIYFGEGSWLTVV.

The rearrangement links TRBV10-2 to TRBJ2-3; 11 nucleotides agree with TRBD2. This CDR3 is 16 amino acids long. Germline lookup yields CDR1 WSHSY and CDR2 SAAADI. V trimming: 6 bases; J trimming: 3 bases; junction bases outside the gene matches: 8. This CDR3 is CASSYTTSGATDTQYF. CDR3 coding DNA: TGCGCCAGCAGCTATACGACTAGCGGGGCTACAGATACGCAGTATTTT.

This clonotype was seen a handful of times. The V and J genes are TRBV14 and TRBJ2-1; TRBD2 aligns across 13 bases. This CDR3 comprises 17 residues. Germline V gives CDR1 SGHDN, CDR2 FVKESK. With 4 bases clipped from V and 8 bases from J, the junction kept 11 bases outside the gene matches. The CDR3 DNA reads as TGTGCCAGCAGCCGTAGGACTAGCGGGGGAGGCGTCTATGAGCAGTTCTTC. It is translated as CASSRRTSGGGVYEQFF.

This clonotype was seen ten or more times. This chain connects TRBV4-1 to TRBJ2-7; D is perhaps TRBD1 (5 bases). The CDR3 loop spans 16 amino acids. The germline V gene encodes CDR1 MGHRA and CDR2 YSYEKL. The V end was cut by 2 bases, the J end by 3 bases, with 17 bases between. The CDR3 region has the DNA TGCGCCAGCAGCCAACTGATCGACAGAGGATTCTACGAGCAGTACTTC. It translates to CASSQLIDRGFYEQYF.

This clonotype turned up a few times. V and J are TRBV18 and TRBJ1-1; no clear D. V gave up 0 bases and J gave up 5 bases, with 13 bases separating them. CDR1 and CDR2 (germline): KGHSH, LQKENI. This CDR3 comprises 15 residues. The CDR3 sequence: CASSPPTGRGTEAFF. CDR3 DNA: TGTGCCAGCTCACCACCCACGGGGAGAGGAACTGAAGCTTTCTTT.

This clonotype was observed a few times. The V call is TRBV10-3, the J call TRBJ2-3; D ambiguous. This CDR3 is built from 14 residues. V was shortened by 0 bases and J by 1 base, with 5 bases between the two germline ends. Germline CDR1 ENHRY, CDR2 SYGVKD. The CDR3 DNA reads TGTGCCATCAGTGAGTCAAGGGGCACAGATACGCAGTATTTT. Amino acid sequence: CAISESRGTDTQYF.

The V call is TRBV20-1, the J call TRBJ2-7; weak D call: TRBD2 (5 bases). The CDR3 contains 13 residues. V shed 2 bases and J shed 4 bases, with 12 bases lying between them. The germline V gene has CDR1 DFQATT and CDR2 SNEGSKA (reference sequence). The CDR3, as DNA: TGCAGTGCTAGAAGCGGTTCCCTGTACGAGCAGTACTTC. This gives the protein CSARSGSLYEQYF.

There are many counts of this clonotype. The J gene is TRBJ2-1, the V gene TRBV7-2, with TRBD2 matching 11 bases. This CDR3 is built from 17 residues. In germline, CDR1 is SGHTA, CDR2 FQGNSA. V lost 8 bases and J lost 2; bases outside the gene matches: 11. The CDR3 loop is CASHFSGGASPYNEQFF. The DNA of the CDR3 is TGTGCCAGCCACTTTAGCGGGGGGGCCAGTCCCTACAATGAGCAGTTCTTC.

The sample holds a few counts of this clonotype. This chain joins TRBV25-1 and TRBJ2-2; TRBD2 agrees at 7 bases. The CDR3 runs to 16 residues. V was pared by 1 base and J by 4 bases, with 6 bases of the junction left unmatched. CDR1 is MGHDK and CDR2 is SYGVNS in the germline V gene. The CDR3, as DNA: TGTGCCAGCAGTGAATCGGGGGTAGCGGGCACCGGGGAGCTGTTTTTT. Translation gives CASSESGVAGTGELFF.

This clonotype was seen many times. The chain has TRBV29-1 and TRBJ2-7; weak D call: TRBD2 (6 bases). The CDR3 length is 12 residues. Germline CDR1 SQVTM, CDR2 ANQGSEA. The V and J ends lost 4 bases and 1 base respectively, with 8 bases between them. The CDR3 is CSVVEGSYEQYF. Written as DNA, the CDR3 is TGCAGCGTTGTGGAGGGGTCCTACGAGCAGTACTTC.